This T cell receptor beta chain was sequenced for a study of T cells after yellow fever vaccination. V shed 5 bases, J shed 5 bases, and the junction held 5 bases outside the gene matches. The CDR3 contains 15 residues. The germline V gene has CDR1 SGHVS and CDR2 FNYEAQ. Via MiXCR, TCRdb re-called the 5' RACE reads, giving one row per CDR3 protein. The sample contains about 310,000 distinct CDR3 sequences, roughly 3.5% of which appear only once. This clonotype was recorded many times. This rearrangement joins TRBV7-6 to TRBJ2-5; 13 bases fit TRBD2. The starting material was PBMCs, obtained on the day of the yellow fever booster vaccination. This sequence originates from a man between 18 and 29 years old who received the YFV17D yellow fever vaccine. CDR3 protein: CASSRLAGGGETQYF. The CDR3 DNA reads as TGTGCCAGCAGCCGACTAGCGGGGGGAGGTGAGACCCAGTACTTC.